The clone carrying this TCR beta chain was counted ten times or more. The target antigen is unknown. The data originate from a study of spatial heterogeneity in lung cancer. Study findings and constraints: At tumor resection, ubiquitous expanded TCRs were detected in blood more often than later.

The CDR3 loop spans 16 amino acids. V lost 2 bases and J 4 bases, leaving 16 bases between the germline ends. The germline CDR1 and CDR2 sequences are SGHTS and YDEGEE. A distinct unique molecular identifier was carried by each TCR cDNA molecule. A single record per CDR3 protein comes from TCRdb applying MiXCR to the 5' RACE reads. The sample includes roughly 49,000 distinct CDR3 sequences, approximately 7% seen only once; the top ten take approximately 2.6%. Time point: sample taken at primary tumor resection. No cell sorting; template was whole RNA from tumor, lung tissue or PBMC. This specimen was PBMCs, taken at surgery. This chain joins TRBV5-8 and TRBJ1-5; D call uncertain. The clonotype comes from a female donor with early-stage non-small cell lung cancer. The CDR3 nucleotides are TGTGCCAGCAGCTTAGTCGACGGAGTAGCGAATCAGCCCCAGCATTTT. Amino acid sequence: CASSLVDGVANQPQHF.